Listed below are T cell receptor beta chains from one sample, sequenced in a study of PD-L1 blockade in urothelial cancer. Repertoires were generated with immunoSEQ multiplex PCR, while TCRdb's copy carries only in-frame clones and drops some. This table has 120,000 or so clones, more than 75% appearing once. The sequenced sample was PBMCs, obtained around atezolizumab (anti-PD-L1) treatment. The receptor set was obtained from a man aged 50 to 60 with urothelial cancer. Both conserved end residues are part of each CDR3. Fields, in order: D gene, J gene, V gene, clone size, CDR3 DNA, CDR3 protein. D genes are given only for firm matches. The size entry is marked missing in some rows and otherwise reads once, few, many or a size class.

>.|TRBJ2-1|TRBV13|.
TGTGCCAGCAGCCGAGAGCGCATCAATGAGCAGTTCTTC
CASSRERINEQFF
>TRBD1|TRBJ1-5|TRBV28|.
TGTGCCAGCAGTCCTATTCGACAGGGAAATCAGCCCCAGCATTTT
CASSPIRQGNQPQHF
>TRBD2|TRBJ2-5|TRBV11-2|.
TGTGCCAGCAGCTTATTGTTGCGGGGGGAGACCCAGTACTTC
CASSLLLRGETQYF
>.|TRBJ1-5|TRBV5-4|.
TGTGCCAGCAGCTCGGGAAGCAATCAGCCCCAGCATTTT
CASSSGSNQPQHF
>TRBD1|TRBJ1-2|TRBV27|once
TGTGCCAGCAGTCCACAGGGACAGCTTAACTATGGCTACACCTTC
CASSPQGQLNYGYTF
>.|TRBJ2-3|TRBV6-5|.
TGTGCCAGCAGAGACGGGGGAGGGGGTGCAGATACGCAGTATTTT
CASRDGGGGADTQYF
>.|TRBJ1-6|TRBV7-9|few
TGTGCCAGCAGCTTTGGGGGGTTCGTGACCTATAATTCACCCCTCCACTTT
CASSFGGFVTYNSPLHF
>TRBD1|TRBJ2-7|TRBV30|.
TGTGCCTGGAGTCCTTCAAGACAGGGCTACGAGCAGTACTTC
CAWSPSRQGYEQYF
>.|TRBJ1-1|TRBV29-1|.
TGCAGCGTTGGACAATCGAACACTGAAGCTTTCTTT
CSVGQSNTEAFF
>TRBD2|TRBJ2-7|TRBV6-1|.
TGTGCCAGCAGTGAAGGCCTGGGCGGGGGCTACGAGCAGTACTTC
CASSEGLGGGYEQYF
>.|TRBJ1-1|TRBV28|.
TGTGCCAGCAGTCTCTTCGGGGGTTTGAACACTGAAGCTTTCTTT
CASSLFGGLNTEAFF
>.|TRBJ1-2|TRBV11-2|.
TGTGCCAGCACCTCCCGGGTCTCTGGCTACACCTTC
CASTSRVSGYTF
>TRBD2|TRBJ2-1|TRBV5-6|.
TGTGCCAGCAGCTTGGCTAGCGGTGAGCAGTTCTTC
CASSLASGEQFF
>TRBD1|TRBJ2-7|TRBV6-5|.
TGTGCCAGCAGTTTAATGGGACAGGGTTCCTACGAGCAGTACTTC
CASSLMGQGSYEQYF
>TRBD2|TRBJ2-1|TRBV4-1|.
TGCGCCAGCAGCCAAGGCCCACAACGACTAGCGGGAGACTACAATGAGCAGTTCTTC
CASSQGPQRLAGDYNEQFF
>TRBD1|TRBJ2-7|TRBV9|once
TGTGCCAGCAGGTCGACAGGGGGAAACGAGCAGTACTTC
CASRSTGGNEQYF
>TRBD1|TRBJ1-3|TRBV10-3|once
TGTGCCATCAGGGGCCCGGGACAGGGAGGAAACACCATATATTTT
CAIRGPGQGGNTIYF
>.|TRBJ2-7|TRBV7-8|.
TGTGCCAGCAGCAGGACAGAGCTTGGGGAGCAGTACTTC
CASSRTELGEQYF
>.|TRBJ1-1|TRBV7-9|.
TGTGCCAGCGGTGTGACTTACACTGAAGCTTTCTTT
CASGVTYTEAFF
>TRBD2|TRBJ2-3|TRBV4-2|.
TGTGCCAGCAGCCATTATCTTGCGGGAGGGCCGGGGGATACGCAGTATTTT
CASSHYLAGGPGDTQYF
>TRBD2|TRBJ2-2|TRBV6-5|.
TGTGCCAGCAGACCGGGACTAGCCGGCGGGGAGCTGTTTTTT
CASRPGLAGGELFF
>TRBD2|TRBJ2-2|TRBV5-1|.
TGCGCCAGCACCCTGACTAGCGGGATCGACACCGGGGAGCTGTTTTTT
CASTLTSGIDTGELFF
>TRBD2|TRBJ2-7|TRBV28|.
TGTGCCAGCAGTCCCCCCGCGGGAGGGTCTTACGAGCAGTACTTC
CASSPPAGGSYEQYF
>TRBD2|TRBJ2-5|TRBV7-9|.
TGTGCCAGCAGCTTAGCGCCTAGCGGGAGAGAGACCCAGTACTTC
CASSLAPSGRETQYF
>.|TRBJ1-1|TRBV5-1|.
TGCGCCAGCAGGCACAACGAGAACACTGAAGCTTTCTTT
CASRHNENTEAFF
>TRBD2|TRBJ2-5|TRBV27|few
TGTGCCAGCAGTTCCACTAGCGGGAGGGCCTGGGAGACCCAGTACTTC
CASSSTSGRAWETQYF
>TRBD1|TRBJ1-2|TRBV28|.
TGTGCCAGCAGTTTATCTGGGACAGGGGACCGTGGCTACACCTTC
CASSLSGTGDRGYTF
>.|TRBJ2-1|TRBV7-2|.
TGTGCCAGCAGCTCCCGAGTCGGCAATGAGCAGTTCTTC
CASSSRVGNEQFF
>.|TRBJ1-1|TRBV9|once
TGTGCCAGCAGCGCCGCCCAGGGTACTGAAGCTTTCTTT
CASSAAQGTEAFF
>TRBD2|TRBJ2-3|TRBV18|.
TGTGCCAGCTCACGAGGGACTAGCGGGAGTGGCACAGATACGCAGTATTTT
CASSRGTSGSGTDTQYF
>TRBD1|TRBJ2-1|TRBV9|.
TGTGCCAGCAGCGTAGGGGGACAGGGATATCATGAGCAGTTCTTC
CASSVGGQGYHEQFF
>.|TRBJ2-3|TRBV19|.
TGTGCCAGTAGTCCAACCCTGCTTAGAGATACGCAGTATTTT
CASSPTLLRDTQYF
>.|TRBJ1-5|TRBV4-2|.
TGTGCCAGCAGCCAAACAGATCAGCCCCAGCATTTT
CASSQTDQPQHF
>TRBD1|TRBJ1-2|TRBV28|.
TGTGCCAGCAGTTTACCCCAGGGACAGGGCCGGGGCTACACCTTC
CASSLPQGQGRGYTF
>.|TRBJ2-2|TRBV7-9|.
TGTGCCAGCAGCTTAAGTGGGAGCTCCCCCTACACCGGGGAGCTGTTTTTT
CASSLSGSSPYTGELFF
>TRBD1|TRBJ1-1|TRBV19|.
TGTGCCAGTAGTATTAGTGGACAGGGCGGAACTGAAGCTTTCTTT
CASSISGQGGTEAFF
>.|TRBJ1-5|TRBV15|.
TGTGCCACCAGGGATGGGGGCAGACAGCCCCAGCATTTT
CATRDGGRQPQHF
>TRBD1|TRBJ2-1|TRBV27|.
TGTGCCAGCAGAGCTCGGACAGGGCGGAATGAGCAGTTCTTC
CASRARTGRNEQFF
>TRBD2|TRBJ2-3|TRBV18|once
TGTGCCAGCTCACCAGGCGGGAGGGCCCCGAATTTT
CASSPGGRAPNF
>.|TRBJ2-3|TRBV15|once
TGTGCCACCAGCAGAGATCACACAGATACGCAGTATTTT
CATSRDHTDTQYF
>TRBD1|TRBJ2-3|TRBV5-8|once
TGTGCCAGCAGCTTAGGACAGGGGGCTAGGGATACGCAGTATTTT
CASSLGQGARDTQYF
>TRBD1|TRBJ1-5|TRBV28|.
TGTGCCAGCAGTCCCGTGCCTGGACAGGGGGCTTATCGGTACAGGGTTAGCAATCAGCCCCAGCATTTT
CASSPVPGQGAYRYRVSNQPQHF
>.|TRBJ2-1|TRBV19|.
TGTGCCAGTAGTATCCCCGGGAGTGGGTTCAATGAGCAGTTCTTC
CASSIPGSGFNEQFF
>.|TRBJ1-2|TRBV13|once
TGTGCCAGCAGTTCACAGGCTAACTATGGCTACACCTTC
CASSSQANYGYTF
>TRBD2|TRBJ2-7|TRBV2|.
TGTGCCAGCAGGTTTAGCGGAGCGGGGATCTACGAGCAGTACTTC
CASRFSGAGIYEQYF
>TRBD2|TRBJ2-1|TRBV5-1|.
TGCGCCAGCAGCCCGTCGACTAGCGGGAGCCTGGGCTACAATGAGCAGTTCTTC
CASSPSTSGSLGYNEQFF